These 28 T cell receptor beta chains came from one sample sequenced in a study of T cell clonotyping in hematopoietic cell transplantation. Measured with immunoSEQ multiplex PCR; TCRdb has only the in-frame clones, and not every one. The sample lists 35,000 to 45,000 clones, 95% occurring once. Time point specified: recipient sample about 28 days before transplant, after cytoreduction. The sample was peripheral blood mononuclear cells, taken before stem cell transplant. These receptors all come from a man aged 35 to 55 with chronic myeloid leukemia. Some clones in this sample may be carry-over from other donors' samples.

This rearrangement joins TRBV7-9 to TRBJ2-7; TRBD1 aligns across 7 bases. CDR1 is SEHNR, CDR2 FQNEAQ, per germline (reference sequence). This CDR3 spans 12 amino acids. J lost 9 bases, V lost 5 bases, and 7 bases had no gene match. This chain's CDR3 is CASSPGGRAQYF. Here the CDR3 DNA reads TGTGCCAGCAGCCCAGGGGGTAGGGCGCAGTACTTC.

This rearrangement joins TRBV14 to TRBJ2-3, with 11 bases fitting TRBD2. Trimming took 8 bases from V and 2 from J; bases not matched to a gene: 6. CDR1 is SGHDN, CDR2 FVKESK, per germline. The CDR3 spans 15 residues. The chain's CDR3 is CASRSSGGITDTQYF. Here the CDR3 DNA reads TGTGCCAGCCGCTCTAGCGGGGGGATCACAGATACGCAGTATTTT.

The V gene is TRBV25-1, the J gene TRBJ2-2, with D possibly TRBD1 on 5 matching bases. The CDR3 runs 14 residues. Germline V gene data show CDR1 as MGHDK and CDR2 as SYGVNS. The V end was cut by 8 bases, the J end by 1 base, with 11 bases between. This CDR3 is CASVGQMNTGELFF. DNA of the CDR3: TGTGCCAGCGTGGGGCAGATGAACACCGGGGAGCTGTTTTTT.

V and J are TRBV7-3 and TRBJ2-3, with D unclear. The CDR3 has 16 residues. V was shortened by 0 bases and J by 6 bases, with 16 bases between the two germline ends. Germline assignment: CDR1 SGHTA and CDR2 FQGTGA. The CDR3 sequence is CASSLTPGAGRDTQYF. CDR3 sequence (DNA): TGTGCCAGCAGCTTAACCCCCGGAGCCGGCAGGGATACGCAGTATTTT.

This sequence joins TRBV4-3 and TRBJ1-2; D is unresolved. CDR3 size: 16 residues. Looked up from germline, CDR1 is LGHNA and CDR2 is YSLEER. Deletions cut 0 bases from V and 0 bases from J, with 11 bases between. CDR3 nucleotide sequence: TGCGCCAGCAGCCAAGATCGGAGCAGCTCTAACTATGGCTACACCTTC. It codes for CASSQDRSSSNYGYTF.

The genes are TRBV30 and TRBJ1-5, with D possibly matching TRBD1 (5 bases). Germline V gene lookup returns CDR1 GTSNPN and CDR2 SVGIG (reference sequence). The V end was cut by 0 bases, the J end by 2 bases, with 5 bases between. The CDR3 contains 13 residues. DNA of the CDR3: TGTGCCTGGAGTGTAGGGGGCAATCAGCCCCAGCATTTT. Protein: CAWSVGGNQPQHF.

The chain recombines TRBV28 with TRBJ1-1, with 7 bases fitting TRBD1. Per germline, CDR1 MDHEN and CDR2 SYDVKM. V dropped 4 bases and J dropped 5; count of bases not matched to a gene: 7. CDR3 length: 14 amino acids. CDR3 DNA sequence: TGTGCCAGCAGTTCACATTCACAGGGGACTGAAGCTTTCTTT. Protein sequence: CASSSHSQGTEAFF.

This chain uses TRBV4-3 with TRBJ2-6; possibly TRBD1 for D (6 bases). The CDR3 length is 17 residues. Trimming left V 2 bases short and J 0 bases short, with 11 bases between. CDR1 LGHNA and CDR2 YSLEER come from the germline V gene. In DNA form, the CDR3 reads TGCGCCAGCAGCCAACCGGACAGTGCCTCTGGGGCCAACGTCCTGACTTTC. Protein product: CASSQPDSASGANVLTF.

CDR3 nucleotide sequence: TGCGCCAGCAGCCACCTTGACATGGGTTTCTCAGATACGCAGTATTTT. Encoded protein: CASSHLDMGFSDTQYF. The V gene is TRBV4-1, the J gene TRBJ2-3, with D uncertain. The CDR3 covers 16 residues. Germline lookup yields CDR1 MGHRA and CDR2 YSYEKL. V shed 3 bases and J shed 4 bases, with 17 bases lying between them.

This clone was seen once. The rearrangement links TRBV27 to TRBJ2-1, with TRBD1 matching over 10 bases. The CDR3 covers 15 residues. V was pared by 8 bases and J by 5 bases, with 9 bases of the junction left unmatched. The germline V gene has CDR1 MNHEY and CDR2 SMNVEV (reference sequence). The CDR3 loop is CASHTWGTGDNEQFF. The CDR3 coding sequence is TGTGCCAGCCATACTTGGGGGACAGGGGACAATGAGCAGTTCTTC.

V is TRBV9 and J is TRBJ1-1, with 12 bases identical to TRBD1. J gave up 0 bases and V 2 bases, and 2 bases lay outside the gene matches. Germline-derived CDR1 and CDR2 are SGDLS and YYNGEE. CDR3 size: 16 residues. The chain's CDR3 is CASSVGTGGLNTEAFF. CDR3 bases: TGTGCCAGCAGCGTCGGGACAGGGGGCCTGAACACTGAAGCTTTCTTT. The variable domain in full, completed from reference TRBV9 and TRBJ1-1, reads DSGVTQTPKHLITATGQRVTLRCSPRSGDLSVYWYQQSLDQGLQFLIQYYNGEERAKGNILERFSAQQFPDLHSELNLSSLELGDSALYFCASSVGTGGLNTEAFFGQGTRLTVV.

The rearrangement joins TRBV30 to TRBJ1-6; D unclear. V lost 2 bases to trimming and J lost 6 bases, with 11 bases between them. The CDR3 runs to 14 residues. Germline V CDR1 and CDR2: GTSNPN, SVGIG (reference sequence). CDR3 sequence: CAWSSNGLNSPLHF. CDR3 sequence (DNA): TGTGCCTGGAGTTCTAACGGGCTTAATTCACCCCTCCACTTT.

The rearrangement joins TRBV11-3 to TRBJ1-1; weak D call: TRBD1 (5 bases). The ends were cut back, 3 bases at V and 3 bases at J, with 14 bases in the middle. In germline, CDR1 is SGHNT, CDR2 YENEEA. CDR3 size: 15 residues. The CDR3 sequence is CASSFEGHLDTEAFF. As DNA, the CDR3 is TGTGCCAGCAGCTTCGAGGGGCACTTGGACACTGAAGCTTTCTTT.

Written as DNA, the CDR3 is TGTGCCAGTAGTATAGGGACACACTTAACCTATGGCTACACCTTC. It is translated as CASSIGTHLTYGYTF. V is TRBV19 and J is TRBJ1-2; tentative D call: TRBD1 (5 bases). The CDR3 spans 15 residues. The germline V gene encodes CDR1 LNHDA and CDR2 SQIVND (reference sequence). Trimming cost V 1 base and J 4 bases, with 13 bases left between them. The full variable domain, rest sourced from reference TRBV19 and TRBJ1-2, is DGGITQSPKYLFRKEGQNVTLSCEQNLNHDAMYWYRQDPGQGLRLIYYSQIVNDFQKGDIAEGYSVSREKKESFPLTVTSAQKNPTAFYLCASSIGTHLTYGYTFGSGTRLTVV.

The chain has TRBV11-3 and TRBJ2-1, with 12 positions matching TRBD2. Germline V CDR1 and CDR2: SGHNT, YENEEA. This CDR3 region has 17 residues. The V gene end was trimmed by 5 bases and the J gene end by 5 bases; junction bases not matched to a gene: 10. CDR3 loop: CASSLWTSGTSDNEQFF. The CDR3 coding sequence is TGTGCCAGCAGCCTGTGGACTAGCGGGACCTCGGACAATGAGCAGTTCTTC.

The V and J genes are TRBV5-1 and TRBJ2-2, with 9 nucleotides matching TRBD2. Germline CDR1 is SGHRS and CDR2 is YFSETQ. This CDR3 is built from 16 residues. Germline trimming cut 1 base from V and 4 bases from J; bases unmatched to any gene: 5. The CDR3 here is CASSLRAGGGTGELFF. The CDR3 region has the DNA TGCGCCAGCAGCTTGCGAGCGGGGGGTGGCACCGGGGAGCTGTTTTTT.

This rearrangement joins TRBV6-4 to TRBJ1-2; 9 positions agree with TRBD1. CDR3 size: 17 residues. V lost 2 bases to trimming and J lost 8 bases; unmatched junction nucleotides: 15. Germline V gene data show CDR1 as MRHNA and CDR2 as SNTAGT. This CDR3 reads CASSDPIFSQGARGYTF. The CDR3 region has the DNA TGTGCCAGCAGTGACCCCATCTTCTCACAGGGGGCGCGGGGCTACACCTTC.

CDR3 DNA sequence: TGTGCCAGCAGCCCTCGACTAGCTACAGATACGCAGTATTTT. Translated, it gives CASSPRLATDTQYF. The chain employs TRBV7-9 and TRBJ2-3, with 7 bases identical to TRBD2. Germline CDR1 and CDR2: SEHNR and FQNEAQ (reference sequence). The CDR3 loop spans 14 amino acids. The V and J ends lost 5 bases and 3 bases, in that order; junction bases with no gene match: 5. Full variable domain (remainder filled in from reference TRBV7-9 and TRBJ2-3): DTGVSQNPRHKITKRGQNVTFRCDPISEHNRLYWYRQTLGQGPEFLTYFQNEAQLEKSRLLSDRFSAERPKGSFSTLEIQRTEQGDSAMYLCASSPRLATDTQYFGPGTRLTVL.

This clone appeared once. The chain joins TRBV28 to TRBJ2-7; D is undetermined. There are 12 residues in the CDR3. V was cut by 4 bases and J by 2 bases, with 6 bases left in between. Germline assignment: CDR1 MDHEN and CDR2 SYDVKM. CDR3 amino acids: CASSYSAYEQYF. CDR3 in DNA: TGTGCCAGCAGTTACAGCGCCTACGAGCAGTACTTC.

The chain joins TRBV5-1 to TRBJ1-6, with TRBD1 matching over 9 bases. This CDR3 is built from 15 residues. J gave up 10 bases and V 0 bases, and 5 bases lay outside the gene matches. Germline CDR1 and CDR2: SGHRS and YFSETQ. CDR3 sequence (DNA): TGCGCCAGCAGCTTGGCCGGGGACAGGGCATCACCCCTCCACTTT. As protein: CASSLAGDRASPLHF. Combining the CDR3 with reference TRBV5-1 and TRBJ1-6 gives the whole variable domain KAGVTQTPRYLIKTRGQQVTLSCSPISGHRSVSWYQQTPGQGLQFLFEYFSETQRNKGNFPGRFSGRQFSNSRSEMNVSTLELGDSALYLCASSLAGDRASPLHFGNGTRLTVT.

The CDR3 coding sequence is TGCGCCAGCAGCTCCATAAGTTGGGCCGGGATCGGCGAGCAGTACTTC. It yields the protein CASSSISWAGIGEQYF. V is TRBV5-1 and J is TRBJ2-7; a weak D match, TRBD2 (5 bases). Germline CDR1 SGHRS, CDR2 YFSETQ. The ends were cut back, 3 bases at V and 6 bases at J, with 22 bases in the middle. The CDR3 totals 16 residues. Variable domain in full (rest from reference TRBV5-1 and TRBJ2-7): KAGVTQTPRYLIKTRGQQVTLSCSPISGHRSVSWYQQTPGQGLQFLFEYFSETQRNKGNFPGRFSGRQFSNSRSEMNVSTLELGDSALYLCASSSISWAGIGEQYFGPGTRLTVT.

The V call is TRBV7-6, the J call TRBJ2-7, with D possibly matching TRBD1 (5 bases). Germline values: CDR1 SGHVS, CDR2 FNYEAQ. V was pared by 1 base and J by 6 bases, with 10 bases between. The CDR3 is 13 amino acids. The CDR3 loop is CASSLGGWVEQYF. CDR3 bases: TGTGCCAGCAGCTTAGGGGGCTGGGTCGAGCAGTACTTC.

The rearrangement joins TRBV30 to TRBJ1-1, with D unclear. V was clipped by 0 bases and J by 4 bases, with 18 bases between them. CDR3 length equals 16 residues. The germline CDR1 and CDR2 sequences are GTSNPN and SVGIG (reference sequence). This CDR3 is CAWSVPNGPRGTEAFF. In DNA form, the CDR3 reads TGTGCCTGGAGTGTCCCGAACGGGCCGCGGGGCACTGAAGCTTTCTTT. Full variable domain (missing parts from reference TRBV30 and TRBJ1-1): SQTIHQWPATLVQPVGSPLSLECTVEGTSNPNLYWYRQAAGRGLQLLFYSVGIGQISSEVPQNLSASRPQDRQFILSSKKLLLSDSGFYLCAWSVPNGPRGTEAFFGQGTRLTVV.

V usage is TRBV28 and J usage is TRBJ1-4, with D maybe TRBD1 (6 bases). The V gene's germline CDR1 is MDHEN and CDR2 SYDVKM. The V gene lost 7 bases and the J gene lost 7 bases, with 19 bases spanning the gap. The CDR3 extends over 15 amino acids. CDR3 sequence reads: CASNIQGLRSEKLFF. CDR3 in DNA: TGTGCCAGCAACATCCAGGGGTTAAGAAGTGAAAAACTGTTTTTT.

V and J are TRBV30 and TRBJ1-2; 9 bases are a match to TRBD1. The V gene end was trimmed by 5 bases and the J gene end by 7 bases; junction bases not matched to a gene: 5. This CDR3 has 12 amino acids. Germline lookup yields CDR1 GTSNPN and CDR2 SVGIG (reference sequence). The CDR3 nucleotides read TGTGCCTGGGACAGGGGGTTTGGTGGCTACACCTTC. Protein product: CAWDRGFGGYTF.

The chain carries TRBV4-3 and TRBJ1-3; D not resolved. The CDR3 has 17 amino acids. CDR1 is LGHNA, CDR2 YSLEER, per germline. V lost 5 bases to trimming and J lost 0 bases, with 17 bases between them. The CDR3 loop is CASSFYLARVSGNTIYF. The CDR3 DNA reads as TGCGCCAGCAGCTTCTACCTGGCGCGCGTCTCTGGAAACACCATATATTTT.

This sequence joins TRBV23-1 and TRBJ2-7, with 9 bases aligning to TRBD1. TRBV23-1 is annotated as an ORF whose role is uncertain. Trimming removed 7 bases from V and 0 bases from J; junction bases left unmatched: 10. This CDR3 region has 16 residues. The CDR3 bases are TGCGCCAGCACCAAAACCCCGGGACAGGGCTCCTACGAGCAGTACTTC. This encodes CASTKTPGQGSYEQYF.

The V call is TRBV14, the J call TRBJ1-4, with D possibly TRBD1 on 5 matching bases. The germline V and J ends were trimmed by 4 bases and 0 bases, with 6 bases remaining between them. The CDR3 length is 14 residues. Germline-derived CDR1 and CDR2 are SGHDN and FVKESK. The chain's CDR3 is CASSPGATNEKLFF. The CDR3 bases are TGTGCCAGCAGCCCGGGGGCAACTAATGAAAAACTGTTTTTT.